The 24 T cell receptor beta chains below were found in one sample sequenced in a study of blood T cell repertoires in COVID-19. Only in-frame clones appear in the TCRdb table, and some are missing; sequencing was by immunoSEQ multiplex PCR. The table lists roughly 240,000 clones, approximately 90% of them singletons. The sequenced sample was PBMCs or T cells enriched from blood (not recorded which). These receptors were taken from a man aged 50-60 years who had been exposed to COVID-19.

The rearrangement links TRBV10-3 to TRBJ2-7, with 8 bases matching TRBD1. The CDR3 is 12 amino acids. Germline CDR1 ENHRY, CDR2 SYGVKD. After removal of 8 bases from V and 5 bases from J, the junction contained 5 bases not matched to a gene. In DNA form, the CDR3 reads TGTGCCATCCAACAGGGGGGAAACGAGCAGTACTTC. This translates into CAIQQGGNEQYF.

The chain has TRBV6-5 and TRBJ1-5; D is unresolved. Germline loops: CDR1 MNHEY, CDR2 SVGAGI. Trimming took 6 bases from V and 3 from J, leaving 9 bases between them. CDR3 length: 13 amino acids. CDR3 nucleotides: TGTGCCAGCAGCCAGGTTATCAATCAGCCCCAGCATTTT. This sequence encodes CASSQVINQPQHF.

The V and J genes are TRBV25-1 and TRBJ1-2, with 10 bases that match TRBD1. J lost 9 bases, V lost 8 bases, and 9 bases had no gene match. CDR3 length: 13 amino acids. CDR1 is MGHDK, CDR2 SYGVNS, per germline. The CDR3 region has the DNA TGTGCCAGCGGCAGCATGGGACAGGGGAGCTACACCTTC. This codes for CASGSMGQGSYTF.

This chain links TRBV24-1 with TRBJ2-1; TRBD2 matches 9 bases. With 9 bases clipped from V and 0 bases from J, the junction kept 5 bases outside the gene matches. Germline CDR1 is KGHDR and CDR2 is SFDVKD. This CDR3 is 15 amino acids long. The CDR3, as DNA: TGTGCCACCCAGACTAGCGGAAGCTCCTACAATGAGCAGTTCTTC. Protein product: CATQTSGSSYNEQFF.

The V and J genes are TRBV28 and TRBJ1-5; maybe TRBD1 (5 bases). CDR3 length equals 13 residues. V was shortened by 8 bases and J by 6 bases, with 14 bases between the two germline ends. Germline V gene sequence: CDR1 MDHEN, CDR2 SYDVKM. This CDR3 is CASFVGGSQPQHF. The CDR3 DNA follows: TGTGCCAGCTTCGTGGGGGGAAGTCAGCCCCAGCATTTT. Filled out from reference TRBV28 and TRBJ1-5, the complete variable domain reads DVKVTQSSRYLVKRTGEKVFLECVQDMDHENMFWYRQDPGLGLRLIYFSYDVKMKEKGDIPEGYSVSREKKERFSLILESASTNQTSMYLCASFVGGSQPQHFGDGTRLSIL.

The CDR3 sequence is CASRFQREVEQYV. Here the CDR3 DNA reads TGTGCAAGTCGCTTCCAGCGGGAGGTCGAGCAGTACGTC. The V gene is TRBV12-2, the J gene TRBJ2-7; the D call of TRBD2 is as the table states it, not checked on the DNA. TRBV12-2 is designated a pseudogene. The CDR3 has 13 residues.

The chain links TRBV7-2 to TRBJ2-1; 8 bases map to TRBD2. The V segment lost 4 bases and the J segment 3 bases; nucleotides outside the gene matches: 5. Germline V gene data show CDR1 as SGHTA and CDR2 as FQGNSA. The CDR3 extends over 15 amino acids. The CDR3 sequence: CASSSLAGIYNEQFF. The CDR3 region has the DNA TGTGCCAGCAGCTCATTAGCGGGAATCTACAATGAGCAGTTCTTC.

This chain uses TRBV2 with TRBJ2-3; 7 positions match TRBD1. Germline loops: CDR1 SNHLY, CDR2 FYNNEI. V dropped 8 bases and J dropped 2; count of bases not matched to a gene: 7. The CDR3 runs to 14 residues. DNA of the CDR3: TGTGCCAGCTACTCAGGACAGGCCACAGATACGCAGTATTTT. Its translation is CASYSGQATDTQYF. The variable domain in full, with the rest retrieved from reference TRBV2 and TRBJ2-3, is EPEVTQTPSHQVTQMGQEVILRCVPISNHLYFYWYRQILGQKVEFLVSFYNNEISEKSEIFDDQFSVERPDGSNFTLKIRSTKLEDSAMYFCASYSGQATDTQYFGPGTRLTVL.

The chain recombines TRBV28 with TRBJ1-6; 9 bases agree with TRBD1. Germline V gene sequence: CDR1 MDHEN, CDR2 SYDVKM. The CDR3 is 13 residues long. The V segment lost 7 bases and the J segment 7 bases; nucleotides outside the gene matches: 2. CDR3 sequence: CASIDRGNSPLHF. In DNA form, the CDR3 reads TGTGCCAGCATCGACAGGGGGAATTCACCCCTCCACTTT.

The gene calls are TRBV27 and TRBJ1-5; 9 bases align to TRBD1. The trim removed 1 base at V and 2 bases at J, leaving 15 bases unmatched. The germline V gene has CDR1 MNHEY and CDR2 SMNVEV (reference sequence). The CDR3 is 20 residues long. This chain's CDR3 is CASSLFPPGQGVGGNQPQHF. CDR3 DNA: TGTGCCAGCAGTTTATTCCCCCCGGGACAGGGAGTAGGTGGCAATCAGCCCCAGCATTTT.

The chain is built from TRBV6-5 and TRBJ2-4; D unresolved. The CDR3 covers 14 residues. Looked up from germline, CDR1 is MNHEY and CDR2 is SVGAGI. The V and J ends lost 7 bases and 7 bases respectively, with 17 bases between them. The CDR3 nucleotides are TGTGCCAGCAAAATCCGTGCGGCCGGTAACATTCAGTACTTC. Protein: CASKIRAAGNIQYF.

The V gene is TRBV5-1, the J gene TRBJ1-3, with 8 bases aligning to TRBD1. The trim removed 0 bases at V and 2 bases at J, leaving 4 bases unmatched. The CDR3 loop spans 16 amino acids. CDR1 SGHRS and CDR2 YFSETQ come from the germline V gene. The CDR3 sequence: CASSLVRQGTGNTIYF. The DNA for the CDR3 is TGCGCCAGCAGCTTGGTCCGACAGGGGACTGGAAACACCATATATTTT.

The V gene is TRBV24-1, the J gene TRBJ1-5; D perhaps matches TRBD1 (6 bases). V lost 4 bases to trimming and J lost 6 bases, with 15 bases between them. The CDR3 spans 15 residues. Germline assignment: CDR1 KGHDR and CDR2 SFDVKD. The chain's CDR3 is CATSDSTGSGQPQHF. The CDR3 DNA reads TGTGCCACCAGTGACTCAACAGGGTCGGGTCAGCCCCAGCATTTT.

V usage is TRBV19 and J usage is TRBJ1-5; weak D call: TRBD1 (6 bases). The CDR3 totals 15 residues. Trimming stripped 5 bases from V and 2 bases from J, with 13 bases between. CDR1 and CDR2 from the germline V gene are LNHDA and SQIVND (reference sequence). This chain's CDR3 is CASSSAGEGNQPQHF. The DNA for the CDR3 is TGTGCCAGTAGTTCGGCAGGGGAAGGCAATCAGCCCCAGCATTTT.

This clone was picked up one time. This sequence joins TRBV27 and TRBJ1-5; unclear D gene. This CDR3 spans 14 amino acids. The V end was cut by 5 bases, the J end by 7 bases, with 15 bases between. Germline V gene lookup returns CDR1 MNHEY and CDR2 SMNVEV (reference sequence). The CDR3 region has the DNA TGTGCCAGCAGTGTCCGGGTGGCCGTGCAGCCCCAGCATTTT. It yields the protein CASSVRVAVQPQHF.

This chain joins TRBV15 and TRBJ2-7; D possibly corresponds to TRBD2 (6 bases). Trimming stripped 0 bases from V and 4 bases from J, with 16 bases between. The CDR3 consists of 16 residues. Germline loops: CDR1 LNHNV, CDR2 YYDKDF (reference sequence). The CDR3 DNA follows: TGTGCCACCAGCAGAGATCCGGAGGGTGGATTATACGAGCAGTACTTC. Translated, it gives CATSRDPEGGLYEQYF.

The rearrangement joins TRBV9 to TRBJ2-3; possibly TRBD2 for D (6 bases). Deletions cut 4 bases from V and 0 bases from J, with 9 bases between. The CDR3 has 14 amino acids. Germline values: CDR1 SGDLS, CDR2 YYNGEE. CDR3 nucleotides: TGTGCCAGCAGCTCCAGCGGGAGCACAGATACGCAGTATTTT. It translates to CASSSSGSTDTQYF.

The chain's CDR3 is CASSLIPGQGADTEAFF. CDR3 DNA: TGTGCCAGCAGCCTCATTCCGGGACAGGGGGCGGACACTGAAGCTTTCTTT. This chain joins TRBV27 and TRBJ1-1, with TRBD1 matching over 12 bases. Looked up from germline, CDR1 is MNHEY and CDR2 is SMNVEV (reference sequence). V lost 6 bases, J lost 3 bases, and 11 bases stayed unmatched. The CDR3 length is 17 residues.

The chain joins TRBV28 to TRBJ1-4; D call uncertain. The ends were cut back, 7 bases at V and 8 bases at J, with 8 bases in the middle. This CDR3 region has 11 residues. CDR1 is MDHEN, CDR2 SYDVKM, per germline. The CDR3 region has the DNA TGTGCCAGCACGCGGGAAGAAAAACTGTTTTTT. This codes for CASTREEKLFF.

V gene TRBV23-1 combines with J gene TRBJ2-7, with 11 bases lining up with TRBD2. TRBV23-1 is an ORF, with its function uncertain. The V segment lost 8 bases and the J segment 9 bases; nucleotides outside the gene matches: 12. The CDR3 is 14 amino acids. This CDR3 reads CASLSGTSGPWQYV. CDR3 nucleotide sequence: TGCGCCAGCCTATCCGGGACTAGCGGCCCCTGGCAGTACGTC.

CDR3 in amino acids: CAISAAGTGFEQYF. CDR3 in DNA: TGTGCCATCAGTGCAGCCGGGACAGGGTTCGAGCAGTACTTC. The chain uses TRBV10-3 and TRBJ2-7, with TRBD1 matching 9 bases. The CDR3 is 14 amino acids. CDR1 and CDR2 from the germline V gene are ENHRY and SYGVKD. The trim removed 4 bases at V and 6 bases at J, leaving 7 bases unmatched.

Only one count was recorded for this clone. The J gene is TRBJ2-1, the V gene TRBV6-5, with unresolved D. The V end lost 10 bases, the J end lost 9 bases, and 16 bases lay between the germline ends. The CDR3 has 12 residues. The V gene's germline CDR1 is MNHEY and CDR2 SVGAGI. This chain's CDR3 is CATAGRGSEQFF. The CDR3 coding sequence is TGTGCCACCGCTGGTAGAGGAAGTGAGCAGTTCTTC.

The chain links TRBV29-1 to TRBJ1-2, with TRBD1 identical over 8 bases. CDR3 length equals 12 residues. J gave up 4 bases and V 7 bases, and 5 bases lay outside the gene matches. Germline V gene lookup returns CDR1 SQVTM and CDR2 ANQGSEA. CDR3 bases: TGCAGCGCCCTGACAGGGGTCTATGGCTACACCTTC. Translated: CSALTGVYGYTF.

This clone was recorded a few times. The chain employs TRBV5-6 and TRBJ1-1; 7 nucleotides line up with TRBD1. Germline CDR1 reads SGHDT; CDR2 reads YYEEEE. Unmatched junction bases numbered 3, after V lost 2 bases and J lost 5 bases. This CDR3 contains 13 residues. CDR3 in amino acids: CASSLGGLTEAFF. CDR3 in DNA: TGTGCCAGCAGCTTAGGGGGCTTAACTGAAGCTTTCTTT.